The sequence of this TCR beta chain was determined in a study of T cell changes during pregnancy in multiple sclerosis. The V segment lost 0 bases and the J segment 6 bases; nucleotides outside the gene matches: 2. The germline V gene has CDR1 LNHDA and CDR2 SQIVND (reference sequence). The CDR3 consists of 15 residues. Libraries were prepared by immunoSEQ multiplex PCR; TCRdb keeps only in-frame clonotypes and omits some of them. The data hold under 95,000 clones, with over 85% observed a single time. The genes are TRBV19 and TRBJ1-5; 10 nucleotides line up with TRBD1. The TCR comes from a female donor with multiple sclerosis, enrolled in a pregnancy study. The sample was peripheral blood, taken in the second trimester of pregnancy. The CDR3 bases are TGTGCCAGTAGTATAGAGACAGGGGGCCGTCAGCCCCAGCATTTT. Encoded protein: CASSIETGGRQPQHF.